This TCR beta chain is drawn from a study of blood T cells in healthy people across ages. Drawing of peripheral blood yielded 8.5 to 10 milliliters from each donor. The total RNA that was extracted per sample amounted to at least 5.5 micrograms. Then a second PCR, running about 6 to 12 cycles, was carried out with a sample-barcoded 5' primer and a J-beta primer mix. Every single cDNA molecule received a tag from a template-switch adaptor with 12 random nucleotides. In TCRdb, the 5' RACE reads were re-called with MiXCR into one record per CDR3 protein. The sample lists about a million distinct CDR3 sequences; around 46% were seen once. Regarding the study as a whole: Long-lived donors exceeded aged donors in naive CD4+ cells and diversity.

The junction had 5 bases not matched to a gene; V was cut back by 11 bases and J by 6 bases. The CDR3 loop spans 11 amino acids. In germline, CDR1 is LNHDA, CDR2 SQIVND (reference sequence). Comment on this clonotype: Its specificity is not known.

This rearrangement joins TRBV19 to TRBJ1-2; 8 bases map to TRBD1. The clonotype comes from a man aged 30-40 years in good health. The specimen was blood. In nucleotides, the CDR3 is TGTGCCGGGCGACAGGGGAATGGCTACACCTTC. This encodes CAGRQGNGYTF.